This record looks at one T cell receptor beta chain sequence and its context. Its recognized antigen is unknown. The CDR3 goes from the cysteine to the phenylalanine over 12 residues. This entry has no DNA. Looking up the germline V gene (reference sequence) yields CDR1 LNHDA and CDR2 SQIVND. The sample comes from a study of monozygotic twins with inflammatory bowel disease (dated by TCRdb to 2018 to 2020). About the investigation overall: The complete study included around 30 monozygotic twin pairs: 19 IBD-discordant Danish pairs and nine German pairs, of which four were IBD-concordant and five were IBD-discordant. Each individual had, on average, about 151 000 unique TCRalpha sequences and 181 000 unique TCRbeta sequences available for analysis. Within discordant pairs, disease-associated traits were sought mainly by comparing IBD patients with their genetically identical healthy co-twins.

Overall study outcomes, separate from this receptor: Concordant and discordant twins showed no difference in repertoire similarity, possibly because of limited statistical power. Distinction between different T cell subtypes could not be achieved in the analysis. No single strong signal or clonotype linked to IBD turned up in the results, so the idea that one exists was not supported. Differing immunosuppressive treatments among patients may have added background noise and inter-individual variability to the repertoires. TCRbeta repertoire diversity, by inverse Simpson index, was decreased in IBD patients compared with their healthy co-twins. Compared with healthy twins, IBD patients shared fewer clonotypes with other individuals, and the difference was most pronounced in patients with signs of disease activity.

From each donor, an approximately 2.5 ml peripheral blood sample was collected into PAXgene tubes and kept at -80 degrees C. Without T cell sorting, total RNA was isolated from whole blood using the PAXgene blood miRNA kit on an automated QIAcube. Deep TCRalpha and TCRbeta repertoire profiling with unique molecular barcoding was performed on peripheral blood of monozygotic twin pairs concordant or discordant for inflammatory bowel disease. Smoking habits were recorded for all twin pairs, and individuals were classified as current, former or never smokers. Libraries were prepared through 5' RACE. For each TCR library, 3,000 to 4,000 ng of total RNA was used. For each sample, cDNA was synthesized in eight separate reactions using SMARTScribe reverse transcriptase. During cDNA synthesis, template switching introduced unique molecular identifiers that contained a 6-nucleotide sample barcode. TCRalpha and TCRbeta cDNA was amplified in two nested PCRs of around 15 and 9 cycles, and bead purification was carried out after each PCR. Before amplification, cDNA was treated with uracil DNA-glycosylase and purified using the QIAquick PCR purification kit. In the second PCR, Illumina TruSeq-compatible adapters and sample-specific barcodes were added. TapeStation and Qubit were used to check library quality and concentration, and roughly 5.5 ng of each library was pooled. Sequencing of the pooled libraries was done on an Illumina HiSeq2500 single-index Rapid Run using custom sequencing primers and 2 x 100 bp reads. In the paper's pipeline: UMI-based consensus assembly with MiGEC version 1.2.6 was used to correct PCR and sequencing errors. MiXCR version 2.1.1 was used to carry out V(D)J alignment, clonotype assembly and CDR3 extraction. Gene usage, clonotype sharing and MAIT/NKT TCR abundance were normalised by analysing the top 1000, 10 000 and 20 000 clonotypes per sample. Diversity was computed as the inverse Simpson index with the vegan R package after downsampling to 27 000 UMIs. Paired Mann-Whitney U tests on discordant twin pairs were used, with Benjamini-Hochberg multiple-testing correction. Each entry corresponds to one CDR3 protein sequence from reads that TCRdb reprocessed, and DNA is not given. The V and J calls come from TCRdb's annotation, not from the publication. This sample's table has entries for about 380,000 distinct CDR3 sequences. The ten largest clonotypes hold around 2.6% of the sample.

The chain was built from TRBV19 and TRBJ2-7. The receptor comes from a human donor with ulcerative colitis or Crohn's disease, or a healthy co-twin of an affected twin (not recorded which). The sample comprised blood. CDR3 loop: CASSIDSREQYF.